This T cell receptor (beta chain) comes out of a study of neurological immune-mediated disorders. At least ten counts were recorded for this clonotype. TCRdb reprocessed the 5' RACE reads with MiXCR, giving one entry per CDR3 protein. The data hold 60,000 or so distinct CDR3 sequences, with roughly an eighth observed a single time. There are 14 residues in the CDR3. Germline V gives CDR1 DFQATT, CDR2 SNEGSKA (reference sequence). With 5 bases removed from V and 4 bases from J, the gap between germline ends came to 17 bases. Specimen: PBMCs. The TCR sequence derives from a man between 60 and 75 years old in good health. The chain combines TRBV20-1 with TRBJ1-1; D uncertain. The CDR3 protein is CSAGEAGFGTEAFF. The CDR3 DNA sequence: TGCAGTGCTGGCGAGGCGGGGTTTGGCACTGAAGCTTTCTTT.